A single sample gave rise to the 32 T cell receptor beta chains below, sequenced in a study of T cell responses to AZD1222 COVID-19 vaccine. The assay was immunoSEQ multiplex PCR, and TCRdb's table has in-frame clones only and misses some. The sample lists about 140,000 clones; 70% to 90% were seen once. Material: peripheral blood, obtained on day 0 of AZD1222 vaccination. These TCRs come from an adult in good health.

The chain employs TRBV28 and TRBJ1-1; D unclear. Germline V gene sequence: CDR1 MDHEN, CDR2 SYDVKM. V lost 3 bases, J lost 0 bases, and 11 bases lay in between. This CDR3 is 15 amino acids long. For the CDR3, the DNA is TGTGCCAGCAGTTTTTTTGGCCCCATGAACACTGAAGCTTTCTTT. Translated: CASSFFGPMNTEAFF.

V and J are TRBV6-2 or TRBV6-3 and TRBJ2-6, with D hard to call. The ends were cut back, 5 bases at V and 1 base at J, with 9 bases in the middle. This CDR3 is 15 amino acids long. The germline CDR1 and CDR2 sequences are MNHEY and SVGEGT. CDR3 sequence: CASSPYLSGANVLTF. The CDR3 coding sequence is TGTGCCAGCAGTCCCTATCTATCTGGGGCCAACGTCCTGACTTTC.

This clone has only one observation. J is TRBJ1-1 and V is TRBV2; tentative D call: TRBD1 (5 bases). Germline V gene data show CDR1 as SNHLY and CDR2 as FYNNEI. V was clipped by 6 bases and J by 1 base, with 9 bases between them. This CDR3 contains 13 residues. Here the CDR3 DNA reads TGTGCCAGCAGGTGGGGGACGAACACTGAAGCTTTCTTT. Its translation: CASRWGTNTEAFF.

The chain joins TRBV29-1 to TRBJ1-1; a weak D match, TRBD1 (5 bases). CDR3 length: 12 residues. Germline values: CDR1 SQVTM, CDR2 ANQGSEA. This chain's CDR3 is CSGAFGNTEAFF. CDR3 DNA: TGCAGTGGGGCATTTGGGAACACTGAAGCTTTCTTT.

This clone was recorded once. Here the CDR3 DNA reads TGTGCCAGCAGAGGCTTGTGGGCTAGCACAGATACGCAGTATTTT. Protein: CASRGLWASTDTQYF. The chain combines TRBV6-5 with TRBJ2-3; D is undetermined. Deletions cut 6 bases from V and 0 bases from J, with 13 bases between. CDR1 is MNHEY, CDR2 SVGAGI, per germline. This CDR3 is built from 15 residues.

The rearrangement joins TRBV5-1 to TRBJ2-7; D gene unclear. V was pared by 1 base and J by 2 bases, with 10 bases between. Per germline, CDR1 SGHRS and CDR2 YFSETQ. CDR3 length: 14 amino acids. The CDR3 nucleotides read TGCGCCAGCAGCTTGACAGATACTACCTACGAGCAGTACTTC. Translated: CASSLTDTTYEQYF.

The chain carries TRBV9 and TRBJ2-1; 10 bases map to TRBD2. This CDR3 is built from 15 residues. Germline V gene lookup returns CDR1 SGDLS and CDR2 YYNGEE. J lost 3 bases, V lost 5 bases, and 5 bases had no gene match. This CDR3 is CASSQTSGRYNEQFF. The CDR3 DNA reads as TGTGCCAGCAGTCAGACTAGCGGGCGCTACAATGAGCAGTTCTTC.

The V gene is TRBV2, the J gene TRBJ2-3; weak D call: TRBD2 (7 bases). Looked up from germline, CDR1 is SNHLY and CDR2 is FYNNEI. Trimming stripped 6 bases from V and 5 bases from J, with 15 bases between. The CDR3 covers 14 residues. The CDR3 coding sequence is TGTGCCAGCAGGGCGGGGGCCAGTGTAGATACGCAGTATTTT. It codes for CASRAGASVDTQYF.

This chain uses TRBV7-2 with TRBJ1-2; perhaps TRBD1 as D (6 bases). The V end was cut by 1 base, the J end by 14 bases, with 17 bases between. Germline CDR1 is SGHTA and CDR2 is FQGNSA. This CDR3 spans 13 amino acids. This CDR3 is CASSLVLVRGVTF. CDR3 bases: TGTGCCAGCAGCTTAGTTTTGGTCAGGGGTGTAACCTTC.

CDR3 protein: CASTHGLAGGLSTQYF. DNA of the CDR3: TGTGCCAGCACCCACGGACTAGCGGGAGGCTTGTCGACCCAGTACTTC. This chain links TRBV28 with TRBJ2-5, with 14 bases identical to TRBD2. CDR3 length: 16 amino acids. Germline lookup yields CDR1 MDHEN and CDR2 SYDVKM. J gave up 7 bases and V 7 bases, and 11 bases lay outside the gene matches.

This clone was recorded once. The CDR3 reads CATSDRGANYGYTF. The CDR3 DNA reads TGTGCCACCAGCGACAGGGGGGCTAACTATGGCTACACCTTC. V usage is TRBV24-1 and J usage is TRBJ1-2; 9 bases line up with TRBD1. After removal of 7 bases from V and 0 bases from J, the junction contained 2 bases not matched to a gene. Germline CDR1 KGHDR, CDR2 SFDVKD. CDR3 size: 14 residues.

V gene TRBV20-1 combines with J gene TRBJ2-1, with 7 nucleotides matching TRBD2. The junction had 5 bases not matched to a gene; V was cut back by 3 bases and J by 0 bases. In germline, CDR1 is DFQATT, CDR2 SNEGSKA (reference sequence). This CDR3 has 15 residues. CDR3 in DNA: TGCAGTGCTAGTGAAGCGGGACTCTCCTACAATGAGCAGTTCTTC. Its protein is CSASEAGLSYNEQFF.

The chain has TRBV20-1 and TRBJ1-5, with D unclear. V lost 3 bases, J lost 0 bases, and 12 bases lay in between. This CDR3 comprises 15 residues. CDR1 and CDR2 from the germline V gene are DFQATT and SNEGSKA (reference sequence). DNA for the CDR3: TGCAGTGCTAGTTCGGGATTCAATAGCAATCAGCCCCAGCATTTT. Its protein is CSASSGFNSNQPQHF.

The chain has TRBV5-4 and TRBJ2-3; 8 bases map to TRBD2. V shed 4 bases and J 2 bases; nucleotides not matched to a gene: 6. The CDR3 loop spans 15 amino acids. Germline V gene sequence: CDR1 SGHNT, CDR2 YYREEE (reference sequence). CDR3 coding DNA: TGTGCCAGCAGCCTGTACGGGAGGGCCACAGATACGCAGTATTTT. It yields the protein CASSLYGRATDTQYF.

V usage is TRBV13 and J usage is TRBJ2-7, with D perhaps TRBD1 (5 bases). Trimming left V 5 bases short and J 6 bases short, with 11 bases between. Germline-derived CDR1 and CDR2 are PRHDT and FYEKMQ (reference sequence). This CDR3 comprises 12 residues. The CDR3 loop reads CASSPGLGEQYF. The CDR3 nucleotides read TGTGCCAGCAGCCCAGGGTTAGGCGAGCAGTACTTC.

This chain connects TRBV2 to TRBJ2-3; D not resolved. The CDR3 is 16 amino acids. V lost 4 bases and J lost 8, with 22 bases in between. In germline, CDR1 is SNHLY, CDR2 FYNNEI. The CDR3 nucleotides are TGTGCCAGCAGTGTACGACGAATTCGGTGGGGTGGTACGCAGTATTTT. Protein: CASSVRRIRWGGTQYF.

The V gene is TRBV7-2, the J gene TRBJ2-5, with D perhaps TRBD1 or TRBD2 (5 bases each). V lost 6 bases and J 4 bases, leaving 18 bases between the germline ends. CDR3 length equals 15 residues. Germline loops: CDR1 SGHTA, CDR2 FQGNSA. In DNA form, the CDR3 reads TGTGCCAGCAGGTCAACCGACTGGGACGTAGAGACCCAGTACTTC. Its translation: CASRSTDWDVETQYF.

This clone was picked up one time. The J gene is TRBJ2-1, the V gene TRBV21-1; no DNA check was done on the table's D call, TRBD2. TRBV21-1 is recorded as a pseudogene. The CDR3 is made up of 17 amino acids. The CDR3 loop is CASSKLASGRILNEQFF. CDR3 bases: TGTGCCAGCAGCAAATTGGCTAGCGGGAGAATATTGAATGAGCAGTTCTTC.

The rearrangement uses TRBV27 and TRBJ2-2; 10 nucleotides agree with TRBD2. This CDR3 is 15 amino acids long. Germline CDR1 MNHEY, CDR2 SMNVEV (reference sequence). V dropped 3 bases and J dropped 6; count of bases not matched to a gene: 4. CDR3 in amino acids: CASSFQLAGPGELFF. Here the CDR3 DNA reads TGTGCCAGCAGTTTTCAACTAGCGGGGCCCGGGGAGCTGTTTTTT.

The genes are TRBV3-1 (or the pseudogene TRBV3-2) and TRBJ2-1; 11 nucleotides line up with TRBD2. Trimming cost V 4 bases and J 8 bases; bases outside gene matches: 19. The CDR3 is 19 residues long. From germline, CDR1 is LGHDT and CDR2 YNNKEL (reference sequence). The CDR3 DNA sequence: TGTGCCAGCAGCCCCACCCGGCCGCTACTAGCGGGAGTTTTGGATGAGCAGTTCTTC. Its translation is CASSPTRPLLAGVLDEQFF.

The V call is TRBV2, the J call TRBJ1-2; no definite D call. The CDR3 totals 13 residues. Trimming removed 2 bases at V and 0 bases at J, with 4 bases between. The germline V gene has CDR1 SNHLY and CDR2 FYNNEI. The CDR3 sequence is CASSEHPNYGYTF. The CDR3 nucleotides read TGTGCCAGCAGTGAACACCCTAACTATGGCTACACCTTC.

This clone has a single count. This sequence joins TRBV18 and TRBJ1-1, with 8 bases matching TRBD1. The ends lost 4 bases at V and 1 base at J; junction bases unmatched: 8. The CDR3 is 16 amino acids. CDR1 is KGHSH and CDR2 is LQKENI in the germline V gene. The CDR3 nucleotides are TGTGCCAGCTCACGAACTGGACAGGGCAAGAACACTGAAGCTTTCTTT. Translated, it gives CASSRTGQGKNTEAFF.

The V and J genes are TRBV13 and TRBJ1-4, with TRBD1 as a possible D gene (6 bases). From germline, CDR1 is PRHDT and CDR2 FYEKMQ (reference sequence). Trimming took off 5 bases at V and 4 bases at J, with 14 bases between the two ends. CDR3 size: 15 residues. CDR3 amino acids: CASSLQGLGNEKLFF. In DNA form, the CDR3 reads TGTGCCAGCAGCCTACAGGGCCTCGGTAATGAAAAACTGTTTTTT.

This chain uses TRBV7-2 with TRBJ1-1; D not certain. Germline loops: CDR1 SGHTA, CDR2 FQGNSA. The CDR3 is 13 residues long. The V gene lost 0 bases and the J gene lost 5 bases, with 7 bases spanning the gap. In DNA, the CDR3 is TGTGCCAGCAGCTTAGCGACGGGAACTGAAGCTTTCTTT. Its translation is CASSLATGTEAFF. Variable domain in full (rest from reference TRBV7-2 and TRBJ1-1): GAGVSQSPSNKVTEKGKDVELRCDPISGHTALYWYRQSLGQGLEFLIYFQGNSAPDKSGLPSDRFSAERTGGSVSTLTIQRTQQEDSAVYLCASSLATGTEAFFGQGTRLTVV.

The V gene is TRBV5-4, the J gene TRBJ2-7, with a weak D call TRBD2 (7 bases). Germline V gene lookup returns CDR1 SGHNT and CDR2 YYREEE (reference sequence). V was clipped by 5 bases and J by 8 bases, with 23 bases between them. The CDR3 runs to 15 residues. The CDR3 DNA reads TGTGCCAGCAGTGTGGCTGGAGGGGGGGCTGGAAAGCAGTACTTC. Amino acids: CASSVAGGGAGKQYF.

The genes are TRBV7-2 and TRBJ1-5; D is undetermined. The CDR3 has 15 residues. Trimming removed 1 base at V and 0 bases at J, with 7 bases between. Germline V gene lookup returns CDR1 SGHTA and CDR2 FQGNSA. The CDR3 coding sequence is TGTGCCAGCAGCTTAGGTCAGAATAGCAATCAGCCCCAGCATTTT. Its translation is CASSLGQNSNQPQHF.

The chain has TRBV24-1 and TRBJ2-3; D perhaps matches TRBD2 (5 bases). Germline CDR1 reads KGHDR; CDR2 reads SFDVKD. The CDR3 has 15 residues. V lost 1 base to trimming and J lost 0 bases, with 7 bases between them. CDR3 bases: TGTGCCACCAGTGATTTTCTAGCCAGCACAGATACGCAGTATTTT. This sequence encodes CATSDFLASTDTQYF.

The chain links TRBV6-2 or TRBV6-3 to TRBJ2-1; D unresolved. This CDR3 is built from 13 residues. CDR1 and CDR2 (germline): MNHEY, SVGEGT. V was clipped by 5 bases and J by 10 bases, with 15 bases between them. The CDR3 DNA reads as TGTGCCAGCAGTCAAACGGCCGAACTAGAGCAGTTCTTC. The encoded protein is CASSQTAELEQFF.

The CDR3 sequence: CASSPRTVSYEQYF. As DNA, the CDR3 is TGTGCCAGCAGTCCTCGGACGGTATCCTACGAGCAGTACTTC. The chain carries TRBV27 and TRBJ2-7; D gene ambiguous. V lost 5 bases to trimming and J lost 1 base, with 12 bases between them. CDR1 and CDR2 (germline): MNHEY, SMNVEV (reference sequence). The CDR3 sequence is 14 residues long.

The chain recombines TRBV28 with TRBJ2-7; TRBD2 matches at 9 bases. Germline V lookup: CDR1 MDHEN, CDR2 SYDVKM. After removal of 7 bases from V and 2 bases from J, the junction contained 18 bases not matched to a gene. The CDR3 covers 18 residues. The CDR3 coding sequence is TGTGCCAGCATTCCCGCATCCCTTGCTAGCGGGGCTACCTACGAGCAGTACTTC. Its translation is CASIPASLASGATYEQYF. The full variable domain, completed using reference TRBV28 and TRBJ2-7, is DVKVTQSSRYLVKRTGEKVFLECVQDMDHENMFWYRQDPGLGLRLIYFSYDVKMKEKGDIPEGYSVSREKKERFSLILESASTNQTSMYLCASIPASLASGATYEQYFGPGTRLTVT.

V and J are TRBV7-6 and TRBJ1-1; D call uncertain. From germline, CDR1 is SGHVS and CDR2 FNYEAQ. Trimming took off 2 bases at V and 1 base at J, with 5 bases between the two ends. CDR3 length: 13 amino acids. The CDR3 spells CASSLRENTEAFF. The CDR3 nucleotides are TGTGCCAGCAGCTTAAGGGAGAACACTGAAGCTTTCTTT.

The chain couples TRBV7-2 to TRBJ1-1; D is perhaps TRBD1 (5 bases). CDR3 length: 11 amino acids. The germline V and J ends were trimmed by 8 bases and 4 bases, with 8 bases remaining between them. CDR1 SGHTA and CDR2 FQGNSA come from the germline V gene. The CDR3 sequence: CASGGGTEAFF. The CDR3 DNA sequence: TGTGCCAGCGGGGGGGGCACTGAAGCTTTCTTT.